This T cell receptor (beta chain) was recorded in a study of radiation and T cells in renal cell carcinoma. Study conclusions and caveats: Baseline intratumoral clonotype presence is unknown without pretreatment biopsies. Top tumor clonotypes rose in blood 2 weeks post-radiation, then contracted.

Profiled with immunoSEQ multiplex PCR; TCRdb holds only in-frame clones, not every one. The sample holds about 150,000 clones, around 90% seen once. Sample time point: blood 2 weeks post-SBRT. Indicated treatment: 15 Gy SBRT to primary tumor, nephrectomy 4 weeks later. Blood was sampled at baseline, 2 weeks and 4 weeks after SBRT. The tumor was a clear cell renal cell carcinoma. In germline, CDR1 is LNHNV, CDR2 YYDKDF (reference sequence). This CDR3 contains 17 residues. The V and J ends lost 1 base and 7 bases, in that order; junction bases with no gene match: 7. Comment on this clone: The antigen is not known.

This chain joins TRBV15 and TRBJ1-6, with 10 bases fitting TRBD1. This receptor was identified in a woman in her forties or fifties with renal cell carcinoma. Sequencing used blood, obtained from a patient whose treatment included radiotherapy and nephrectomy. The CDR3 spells CATSRGSDRGPNSPLHF. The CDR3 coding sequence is TGTGCCACCAGCAGAGGTTCTGACAGGGGGCCGAATTCACCCCTCCACTTT. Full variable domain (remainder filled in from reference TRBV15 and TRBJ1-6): DAMVIQNPRYQVTQFGKPVTLSCSQTLNHNVMYWYQQKSSQAPKLLFHYYDKDFNNEADTPDNFQSRRPNTSFCFLDIRSPGLGDTAMYLCATSRGSDRGPNSPLHFGNGTRLTVT.